One T cell receptor beta chain is described in this entry. Original processing methods: Using reference gene primer amplification, nucleated cell counts were estimated. Repertoires were generated with immunoSEQ multiplex PCR, while TCRdb's copy carries only in-frame clones and drops some. V and J calls plus clone size are reproduced from that table; the DNA served to infer D and trimming. Among around 210,000 clones, approximately 80% were seen once, and the ten largest hold over 6%. In germline, CDR1 is SGHNT, CDR2 YYREEE (reference sequence). The CDR3 has 18 amino acids. J lost 5 bases, V lost 0 bases, and 13 bases had no gene match. The data were taken from a study of blood T cell repertoires in COVID-19.

The TCR originated in a woman of 80 years or more with COVID-19, enrolled during active disease. The genes are TRBV5-4 and TRBJ2-5; 10 bases agree with TRBD2. What was sequenced was peripheral blood. As DNA, the CDR3 is TGTGCCAGCAGCTTGGAGATGGGTAGCGGGAGGTCCTCGGAGACCCAGTACTTC. Its protein is CASSLEMGSGRSSETQYF.